The source of this TCR beta chain is a study of blood T cells in healthy people across ages. Combining a sample-barcoded 5' primer with a J-beta primer mix, a second PCR ran for roughly 7 to 12 cycles. TCRdb used MiXCR to reprocess the 5' RACE reads, holding one entry per CDR3 protein. This table has over 950,000 distinct CDR3 sequences, around 54% appearing once. V dropped 5 bases and J dropped 1 base, with 8 bases sitting between them. Germline CDR1 and CDR2: PRHDT and FYEKMQ (reference sequence). This CDR3 is built from 13 residues. The V gene is TRBV13, the J gene TRBJ1-1, with D hard to call. The TCR originated in a woman in her fifties or sixties in good health. Specimen: blood. The CDR3 DNA reads TGTGCCAGCAGCCCCCCAGCGAACACTGAAGCTTTCTTT. Amino acids: CASSPPANTEAFF.